The entry that follows covers one TCR beta chain sequence. This entry comes from a study of T cells in Graves' hyperthyroidism and ophthalmopathy. This CDR3 region has 12 residues. Looked up from germline, CDR1 is MNHNS and CDR2 is SASEGT. Trimming at V came to 6 bases and at J to 5 bases, leaving 2 bases not matched to a gene. RNA transcripts gave rise to amplified TCR beta CDR3 regions. First-round RT-PCR of the TCR CDR3 relied on the HTBI primer set. TCRdb fed the multiplex PCR reads into MiXCR, producing one record per CDR3 protein. Of fewer than 650,000 distinct CDR3 sequences listed, around 13% are singletons.

Sequenced material: blood. This clonotype was obtained from a woman between 40 and 50 years old with Graves' hyperthyroidism. This chain uses TRBV6-1 with TRBJ1-1, with 8 positions matching TRBD1. CDR3 protein: CASRTGVTEAFF. The CDR3 coding sequence is TGTGCCAGCAGGACAGGGGTAACTGAAGCTTTCTTT.